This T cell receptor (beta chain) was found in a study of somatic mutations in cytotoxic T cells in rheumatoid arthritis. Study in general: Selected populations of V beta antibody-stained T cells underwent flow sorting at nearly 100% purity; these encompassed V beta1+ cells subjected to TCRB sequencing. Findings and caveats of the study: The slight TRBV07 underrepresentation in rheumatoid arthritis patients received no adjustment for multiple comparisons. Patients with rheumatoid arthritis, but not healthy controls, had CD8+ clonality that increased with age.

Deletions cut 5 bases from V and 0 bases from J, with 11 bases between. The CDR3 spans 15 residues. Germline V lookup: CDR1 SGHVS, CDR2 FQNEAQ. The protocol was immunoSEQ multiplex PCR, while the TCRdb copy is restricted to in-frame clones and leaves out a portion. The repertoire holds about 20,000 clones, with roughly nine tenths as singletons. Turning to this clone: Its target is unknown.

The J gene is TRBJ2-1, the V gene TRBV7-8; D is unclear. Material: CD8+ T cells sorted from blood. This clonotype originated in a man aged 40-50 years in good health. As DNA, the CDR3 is TGTGCCAGCAGCGCCCCTAGGAGCTCCTACAATGAGCAGTTCTTC. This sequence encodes CASSAPRSSYNEQFF.